This TCR beta chain emerged from a study of blood T cell repertoires in COVID-19. Repertoires were generated with immunoSEQ multiplex PCR, while TCRdb's copy carries only in-frame clones and drops some. The sample records under 95,000 clones, 70% to 90% being singletons. Germline trimming cut 0 bases from V and 6 bases from J; bases unmatched to any gene: 9. The CDR3 has 18 amino acids. In germline, CDR1 is LGHNA, CDR2 YSLEER. The source of this sequence is a human donor with acute or convalescent COVID-19. The donor label of this sample is uncertain. The sample was peripheral blood. The chain has TRBV4-3 and TRBJ2-3, with 13 nucleotides matching TRBD2. The DNA for the CDR3 is TGCGCCAGCAGCCAAGATCCCCCCGGACTAGCGGGGGCGGATACGCAGTATTTT. Translated, it gives CASSQDPPGLAGADTQYF.